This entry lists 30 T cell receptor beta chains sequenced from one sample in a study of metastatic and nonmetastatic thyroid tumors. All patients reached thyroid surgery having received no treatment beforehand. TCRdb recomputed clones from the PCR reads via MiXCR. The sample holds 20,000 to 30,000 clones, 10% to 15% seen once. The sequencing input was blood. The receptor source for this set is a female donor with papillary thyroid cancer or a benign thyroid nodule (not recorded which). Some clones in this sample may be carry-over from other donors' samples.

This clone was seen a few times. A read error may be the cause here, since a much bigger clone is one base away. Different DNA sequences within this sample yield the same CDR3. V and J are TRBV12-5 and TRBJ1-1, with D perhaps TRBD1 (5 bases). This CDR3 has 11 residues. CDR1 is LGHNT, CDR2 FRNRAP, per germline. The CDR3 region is CASGQGGEAFF. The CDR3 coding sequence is TGTGCTAGTGGCCAGGGAGGTGAAGCCTTCTTT.

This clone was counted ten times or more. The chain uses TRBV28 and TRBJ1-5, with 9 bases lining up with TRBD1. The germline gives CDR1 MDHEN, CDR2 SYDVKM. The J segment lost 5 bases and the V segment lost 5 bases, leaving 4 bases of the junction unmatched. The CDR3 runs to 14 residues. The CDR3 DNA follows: TGTGCCAGCAGTCAACAGGGGGCGGATCAGCCCCAGCATTTT. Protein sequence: CASSQQGADQPQHF.

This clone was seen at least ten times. The CDR3 bases are TGTGCCAGCAGCCCGGACGACACAGATACGCAGTATTTT. Its translation is CASSPDDTDTQYF. The chain couples TRBV12-3 or TRBV12-4 to TRBJ2-3; D ambiguous. This CDR3 has 13 amino acids. The V end was cut by 6 bases, the J end by 2 bases, with 9 bases between.

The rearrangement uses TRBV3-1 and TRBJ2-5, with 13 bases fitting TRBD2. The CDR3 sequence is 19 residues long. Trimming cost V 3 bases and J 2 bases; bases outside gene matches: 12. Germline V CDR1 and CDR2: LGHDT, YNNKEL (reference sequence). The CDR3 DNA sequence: TGTGCCAGCAGCCATACAAACTTTAGACTAGCGGGAGGACAAGAGACCCAGTACTTC. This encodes CASSHTNFRLAGGQETQYF.

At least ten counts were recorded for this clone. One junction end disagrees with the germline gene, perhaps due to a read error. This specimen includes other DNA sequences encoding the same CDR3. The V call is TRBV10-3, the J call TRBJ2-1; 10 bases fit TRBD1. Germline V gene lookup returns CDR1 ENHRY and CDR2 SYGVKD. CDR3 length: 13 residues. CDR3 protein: CAVGTGVINEQFF. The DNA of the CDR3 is TGTGCCGTCGGGACAGGGGTCATCAATGAGCAATTCTTC.

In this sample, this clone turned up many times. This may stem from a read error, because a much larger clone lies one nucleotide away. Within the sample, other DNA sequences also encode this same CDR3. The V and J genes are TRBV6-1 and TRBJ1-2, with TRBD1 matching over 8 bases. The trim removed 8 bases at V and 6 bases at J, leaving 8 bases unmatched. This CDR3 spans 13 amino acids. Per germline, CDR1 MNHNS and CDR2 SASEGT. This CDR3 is CASGPTGGDGYTF. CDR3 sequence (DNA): TGTGCCAGCGGCCCCACAGGGGGGGATGGCTACACCTTC.

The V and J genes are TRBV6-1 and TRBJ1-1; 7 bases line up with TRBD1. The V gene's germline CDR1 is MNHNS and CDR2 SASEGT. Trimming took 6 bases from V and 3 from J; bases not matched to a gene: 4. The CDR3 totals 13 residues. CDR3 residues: CASRVQGDTEAFF. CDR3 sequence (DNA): TGTGCCAGCAGGGTTCAGGGGGACACTGAAGCTTTCTTT.

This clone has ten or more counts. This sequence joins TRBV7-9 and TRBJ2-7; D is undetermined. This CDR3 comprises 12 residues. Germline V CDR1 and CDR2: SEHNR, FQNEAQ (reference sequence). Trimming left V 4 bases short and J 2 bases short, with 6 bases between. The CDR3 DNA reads TGTGCCAGCAGCTACACTACCTACGAGCAGTACTTC. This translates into CASSYTTYEQYF.

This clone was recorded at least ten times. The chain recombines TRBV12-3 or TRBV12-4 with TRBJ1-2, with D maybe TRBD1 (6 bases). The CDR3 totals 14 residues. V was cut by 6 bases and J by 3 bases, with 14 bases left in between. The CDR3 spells CASSPLHRDYGYTF. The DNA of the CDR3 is TGTGCCAGCAGCCCCCTCCACAGGGACTATGGCTACACCTTC.

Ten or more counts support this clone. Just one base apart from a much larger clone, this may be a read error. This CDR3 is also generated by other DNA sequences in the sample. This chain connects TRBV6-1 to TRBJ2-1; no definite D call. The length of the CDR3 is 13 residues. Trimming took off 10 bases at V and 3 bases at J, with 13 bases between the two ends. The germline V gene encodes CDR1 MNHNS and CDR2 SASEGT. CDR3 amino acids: CATRGGGYNEQFF. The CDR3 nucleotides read TGTGCCACGCGTGGTGGCGGCTACAATGAGCAGTTCTTC.

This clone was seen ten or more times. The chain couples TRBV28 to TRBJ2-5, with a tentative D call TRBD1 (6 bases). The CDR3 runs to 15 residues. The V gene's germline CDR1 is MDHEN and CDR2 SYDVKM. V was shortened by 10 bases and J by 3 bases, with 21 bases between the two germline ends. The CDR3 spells CATRGSGLAEETQYF. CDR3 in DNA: TGTGCCACCAGGGGATCGGGGTTAGCCGAAGAGACCCAGTACTTC.

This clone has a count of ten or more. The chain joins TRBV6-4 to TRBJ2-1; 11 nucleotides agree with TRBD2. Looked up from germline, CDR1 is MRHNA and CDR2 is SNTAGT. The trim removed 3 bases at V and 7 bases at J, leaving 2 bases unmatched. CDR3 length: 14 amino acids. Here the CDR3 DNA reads TGTGCCAGCAGTGAGCTAGCGGGAGGAAATGAGCAGTTCTTC. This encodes CASSELAGGNEQFF.

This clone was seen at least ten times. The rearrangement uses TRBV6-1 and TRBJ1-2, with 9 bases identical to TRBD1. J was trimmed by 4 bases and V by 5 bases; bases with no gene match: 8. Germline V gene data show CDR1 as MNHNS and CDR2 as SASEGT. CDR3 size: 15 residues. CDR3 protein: CASSFYRGQSYGYTF. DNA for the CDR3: TGTGCCAGCAGTTTTTACAGGGGGCAGAGCTATGGCTACACCTTC.

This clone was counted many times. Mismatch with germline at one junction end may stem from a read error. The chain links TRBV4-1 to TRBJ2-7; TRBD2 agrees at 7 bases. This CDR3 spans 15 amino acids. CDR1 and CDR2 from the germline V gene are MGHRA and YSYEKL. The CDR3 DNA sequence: TGCGCCAGCAGCTCTATCGCTAGCGGCAATTACGAGCGGTACTTC. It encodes CASSSIASGNYERYF.

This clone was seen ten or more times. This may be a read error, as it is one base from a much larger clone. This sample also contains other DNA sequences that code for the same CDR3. CDR3 sequence: CSALGGQGPNGYTF. CDR3 bases: TGCAGTGCCCTTGGGGGGCAGGGTCCCAATGGCTACACCTTC. V and J are TRBV20-1 and TRBJ1-2, with D perhaps matching TRBD1 (6 bases). This CDR3 contains 14 residues. V lost 6 bases and J lost 6, with 20 bases in between. Germline V gene sequence: CDR1 DFQATT, CDR2 SNEGSKA (reference sequence).

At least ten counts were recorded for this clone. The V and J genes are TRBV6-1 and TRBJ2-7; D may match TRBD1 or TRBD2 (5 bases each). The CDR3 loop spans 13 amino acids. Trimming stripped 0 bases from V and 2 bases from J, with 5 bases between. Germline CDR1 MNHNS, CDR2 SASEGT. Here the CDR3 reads CASSEAGPYEQYF. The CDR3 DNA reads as TGTGCCAGCAGTGAAGCGGGACCCTACGAGCAGTACTTC.

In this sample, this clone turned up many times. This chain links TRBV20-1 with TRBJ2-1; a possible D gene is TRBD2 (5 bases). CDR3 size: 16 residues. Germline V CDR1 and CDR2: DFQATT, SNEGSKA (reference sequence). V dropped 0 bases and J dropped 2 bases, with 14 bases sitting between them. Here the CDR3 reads CSAREYPSGAYNEQFF. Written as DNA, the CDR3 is TGCAGTGCTAGAGAATACCCCAGCGGCGCCTACAATGAGCAGTTCTTC.

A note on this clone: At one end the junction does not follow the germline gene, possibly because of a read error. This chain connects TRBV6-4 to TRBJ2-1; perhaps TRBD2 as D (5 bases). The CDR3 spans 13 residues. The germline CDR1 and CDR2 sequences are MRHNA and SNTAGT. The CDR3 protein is CASSVEGHNEEFF. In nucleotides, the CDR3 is TGTGCCAGCAGTGTTGAGGGCCACAATGAGGAGTTCTTC.

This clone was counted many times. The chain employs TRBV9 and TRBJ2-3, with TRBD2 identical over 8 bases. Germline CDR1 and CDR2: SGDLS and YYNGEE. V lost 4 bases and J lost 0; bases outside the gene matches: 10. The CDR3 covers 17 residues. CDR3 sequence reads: CASSFLSGGLSTDTQYF. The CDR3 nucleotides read TGTGCCAGCAGCTTTTTATCGGGAGGGCTTAGCACAGATACGCAGTATTTT.

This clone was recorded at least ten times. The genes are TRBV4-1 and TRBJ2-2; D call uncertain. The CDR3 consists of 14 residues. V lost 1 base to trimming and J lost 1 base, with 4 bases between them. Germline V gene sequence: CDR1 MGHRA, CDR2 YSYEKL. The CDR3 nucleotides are TGCGCCAGCAGCCAAGTTGGGAACACCGGGGAGCTGTTTTTT. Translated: CASSQVGNTGELFF.

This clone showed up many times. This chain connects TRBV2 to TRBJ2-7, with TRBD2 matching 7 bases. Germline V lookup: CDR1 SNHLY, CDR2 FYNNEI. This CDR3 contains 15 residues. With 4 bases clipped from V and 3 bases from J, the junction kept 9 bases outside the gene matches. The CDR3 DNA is TGTGCCAGCAGTGGGACTGGCGGGAGTATCTACGAGCAGTACTTC. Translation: CASSGTGGSIYEQYF.

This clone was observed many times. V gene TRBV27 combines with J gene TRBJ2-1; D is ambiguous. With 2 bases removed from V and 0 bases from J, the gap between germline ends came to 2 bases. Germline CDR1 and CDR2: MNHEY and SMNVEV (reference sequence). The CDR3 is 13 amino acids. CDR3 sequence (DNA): TGTGCCAGCAGTTTACGCTCCTACAATGAGCAGTTCTTC. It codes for CASSLRSYNEQFF.

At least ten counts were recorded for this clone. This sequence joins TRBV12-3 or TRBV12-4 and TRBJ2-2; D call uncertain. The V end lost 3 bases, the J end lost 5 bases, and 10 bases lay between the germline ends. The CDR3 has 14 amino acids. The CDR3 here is CASSLGIRTGELFF. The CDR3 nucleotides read TGTGCCAGCAGTTTGGGGATTCGGACCGGGGAGCTGTTTTTT.

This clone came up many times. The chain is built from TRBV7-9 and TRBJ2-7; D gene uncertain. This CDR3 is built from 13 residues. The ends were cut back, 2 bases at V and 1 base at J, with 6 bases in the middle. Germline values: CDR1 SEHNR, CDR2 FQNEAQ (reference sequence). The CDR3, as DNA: TGTGCCAGCAGCTTATCTGGGTCCTACGAGCAGTACTTC. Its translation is CASSLSGSYEQYF.

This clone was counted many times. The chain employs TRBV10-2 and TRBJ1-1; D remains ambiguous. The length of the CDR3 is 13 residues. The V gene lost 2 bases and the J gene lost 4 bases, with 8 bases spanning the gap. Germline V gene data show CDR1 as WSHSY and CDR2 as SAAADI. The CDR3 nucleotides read TGCGCCAGCAGTGAGGTTGGGATCACTGAAGCTTTCTTT. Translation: CASSEVGITEAFF.

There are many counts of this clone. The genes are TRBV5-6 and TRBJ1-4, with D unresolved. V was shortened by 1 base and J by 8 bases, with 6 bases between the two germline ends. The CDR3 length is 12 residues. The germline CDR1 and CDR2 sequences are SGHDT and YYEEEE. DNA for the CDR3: TGTGCCAGCAGCTTGTCACAGGAAAAACTGTTTTTT. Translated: CASSLSQEKLFF. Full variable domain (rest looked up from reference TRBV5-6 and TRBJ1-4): DAGVTQSPTHLIKTRGQQVTLRCSPKSGHDTVSWYQQALGQGPQFIFQYYEEEERQRGNFPDRFSGHQFPNYSSELNVNALLLGDSALYLCASSLSQEKLFFGSGTQLSVL.

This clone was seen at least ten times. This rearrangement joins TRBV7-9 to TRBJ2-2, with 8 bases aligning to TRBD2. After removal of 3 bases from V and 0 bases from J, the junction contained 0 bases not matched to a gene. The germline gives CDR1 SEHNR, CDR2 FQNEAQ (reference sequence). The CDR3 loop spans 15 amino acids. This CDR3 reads CASSLTSANTGELFF. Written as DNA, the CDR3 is TGTGCCAGCAGCTTGACTAGCGCGAACACCGGGGAGCTGTTTTTT.

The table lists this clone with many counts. The CDR3 nucleotides read TGTGCCAGCAGTGGACCGGGACAGGGTGCCTACAATGAGCAGTTCTTC. Its translation is CASSGPGQGAYNEQFF. The J gene is TRBJ2-1, the V gene TRBV28, with 9 bases matching TRBD1. The junction had 7 bases not matched to a gene; V was cut back by 5 bases and J by 2 bases. CDR3 length: 16 residues. Germline V lookup: CDR1 MDHEN, CDR2 SYDVKM. The full variable domain, in which reference TRBV28 and TRBJ2-1 provide the parts outside the CDR3, is DVKVTQSSRYLVKRTGEKVFLECVQDMDHENMFWYRQDPGLGLRLIYFSYDVKMKEKGDIPEGYSVSREKKERFSLILESASTNQTSMYLCASSGPGQGAYNEQFFGPGTRLTVL.

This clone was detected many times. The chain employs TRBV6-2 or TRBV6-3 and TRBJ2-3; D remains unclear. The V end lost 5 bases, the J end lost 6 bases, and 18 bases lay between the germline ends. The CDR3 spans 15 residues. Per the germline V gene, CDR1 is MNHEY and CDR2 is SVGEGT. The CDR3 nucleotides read TGTGCCAGCAGTCGACCCCCGGACGACGCGGATACGCAGTATTTT. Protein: CASSRPPDDADTQYF.

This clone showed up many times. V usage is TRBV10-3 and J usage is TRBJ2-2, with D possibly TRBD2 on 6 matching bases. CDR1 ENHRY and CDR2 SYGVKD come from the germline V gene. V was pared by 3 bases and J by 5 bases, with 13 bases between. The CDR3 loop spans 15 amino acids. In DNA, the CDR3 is TGTGCCATCAGTGAAGGGCGGGAATCAACCGGGGAGCTGTTTTTT. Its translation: CAISEGRESTGELFF.